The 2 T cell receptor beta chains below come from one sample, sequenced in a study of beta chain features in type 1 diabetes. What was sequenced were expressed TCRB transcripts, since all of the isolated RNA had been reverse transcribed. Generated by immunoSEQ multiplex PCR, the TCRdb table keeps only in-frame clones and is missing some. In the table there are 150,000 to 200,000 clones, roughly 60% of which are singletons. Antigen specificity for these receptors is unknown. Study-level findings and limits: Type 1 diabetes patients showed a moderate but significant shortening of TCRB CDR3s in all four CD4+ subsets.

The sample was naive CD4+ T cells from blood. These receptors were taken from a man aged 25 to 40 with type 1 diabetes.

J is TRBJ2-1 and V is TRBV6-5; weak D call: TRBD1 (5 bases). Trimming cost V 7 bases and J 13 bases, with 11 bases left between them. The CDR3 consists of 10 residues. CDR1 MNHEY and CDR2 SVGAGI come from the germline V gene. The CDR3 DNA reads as TGTGCCAGCACCAGGGCCGCACAGTTCTTC. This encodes CASTRAAQFF.

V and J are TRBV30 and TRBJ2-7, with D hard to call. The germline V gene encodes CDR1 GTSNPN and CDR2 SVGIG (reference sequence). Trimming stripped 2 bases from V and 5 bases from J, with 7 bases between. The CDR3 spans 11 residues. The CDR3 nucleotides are TGTGCCTGGAGTACGGGTCACGAGCAGTACTTC. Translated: CAWSTGHEQYF.